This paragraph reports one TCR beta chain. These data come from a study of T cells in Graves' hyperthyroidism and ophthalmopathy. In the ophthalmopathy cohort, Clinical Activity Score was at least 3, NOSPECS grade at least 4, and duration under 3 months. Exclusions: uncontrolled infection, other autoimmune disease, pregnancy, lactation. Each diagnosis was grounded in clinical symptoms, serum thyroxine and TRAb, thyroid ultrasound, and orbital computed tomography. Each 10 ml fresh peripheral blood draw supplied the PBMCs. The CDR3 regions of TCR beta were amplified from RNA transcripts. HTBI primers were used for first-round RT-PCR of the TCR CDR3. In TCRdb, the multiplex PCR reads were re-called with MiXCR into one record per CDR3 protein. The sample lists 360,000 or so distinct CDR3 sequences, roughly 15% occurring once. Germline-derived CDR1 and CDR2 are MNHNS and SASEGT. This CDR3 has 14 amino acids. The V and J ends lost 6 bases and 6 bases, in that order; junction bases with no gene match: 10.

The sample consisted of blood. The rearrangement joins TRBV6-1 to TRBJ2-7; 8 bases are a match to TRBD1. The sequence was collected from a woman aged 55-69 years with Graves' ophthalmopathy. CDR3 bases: TGTGCCAGCAGGGAGACAGGGGCCAGGGGCGAGCAGTACTTC. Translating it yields CASRETGARGEQYF.